These 19 T cell receptor beta chains originate from one sample sequenced in a study of blood T cell repertoires in COVID-19. The table came from immunoSEQ multiplex PCR; TCRdb's copy has only in-frame clones and leaves some out. Altogether about 190,000 clones are present, 79% being singletons, with the ten largest covering approximately 15%. The sequenced material came from peripheral blood. The receptor source for this set is a man in his 60s with active or convalescent COVID-19.

The rearrangement uses TRBV7-2 and TRBJ2-3; D remains unclear. Germline-derived CDR1 and CDR2 are SGHTA and FQGNSA. The ends were cut back, 5 bases at V and 2 bases at J, with 11 bases in the middle. The CDR3 is 14 residues long. The CDR3 DNA follows: TGTGCCAGCAGCCAGGTCTTACACACAGATACGCAGTATTTT. This sequence encodes CASSQVLHTDTQYF.

The CDR3: CASSSRDILNTEAFF. CDR3 DNA: TGTGCCAGTAGTAGCAGGGACATCTTGAACACTGAAGCTTTCTTT. This chain connects TRBV19 to TRBJ1-1, with D possibly matching TRBD1 (6 bases). The germline V gene encodes CDR1 LNHDA and CDR2 SQIVND (reference sequence). Trimming took off 4 bases at V and 0 bases at J, with 12 bases between the two ends. This CDR3 spans 15 amino acids.

The chain couples TRBV9 to TRBJ2-1; 7 nucleotides agree with TRBD2. CDR1 is SGDLS, CDR2 YYNGEE, per germline. The ends lost 0 bases at V and 8 bases at J; junction bases unmatched: 5. The CDR3 runs 14 residues. Written as DNA, the CDR3 is TGTGCCAGCAGCGTAGTCGGCGGGAGTGATGAGCAGTTCTTC. This translates into CASSVVGGSDEQFF.

This rearrangement joins TRBV25-1 to TRBJ2-7, with a tentative D call TRBD2 (5 bases). Germline values: CDR1 MGHDK, CDR2 SYGVNS. The V end lost 4 bases, the J end lost 7 bases, and 8 bases lay between the germline ends. This CDR3 comprises 11 residues. DNA for the CDR3: TGTGCCAGCAGTGTCGGACTGGAGCAGTACTTC. Its translation is CASSVGLEQYF.

This chain joins TRBV7-6 and TRBJ1-1, with 10 positions matching TRBD1. V gave up 5 bases and J gave up 6 bases; unmatched junction bases: 9. Germline values: CDR1 SGHVS, CDR2 FNYEAQ. This CDR3 is 15 amino acids long. CDR3 nucleotide sequence: TGTGCCAGCAGCATGACAGGGGGCGCCGGCGCTGAAGCTTTCTTT. It encodes CASSMTGGAGAEAFF.

The chain is built from TRBV15 and TRBJ1-5; possible D gene TRBD1, 6 bases. The CDR3 loop spans 10 amino acids. CDR1 and CDR2 from the germline V gene are LNHNV and YYDKDF (reference sequence). V lost 6 bases and J 9 bases, leaving 6 bases between the germline ends. In DNA, the CDR3 is TGTGCCACCAGGGGGGCGCCCCAGCATTTT. As protein: CATRGAPQHF.

This chain uses TRBV7-8 with TRBJ1-2; maybe TRBD1 (5 bases). The CDR3 has 14 residues. Trimming took 1 base from V and 4 from J, leaving 10 bases between them. CDR1 SGHVS and CDR2 FQNEAQ come from the germline V gene. CDR3 sequence (DNA): TGTGCCAGCAGCTTAGAATTGGGGCCCTATGGCTACACCTTC. Residues: CASSLELGPYGYTF.

The chain employs TRBV6-2 or TRBV6-3 and TRBJ2-7; a possible D gene is TRBD2 (6 bases). Germline CDR1 MNHEY, CDR2 SVGEGT. The CDR3 loop spans 16 amino acids. V lost 2 bases, J lost 4 bases, and 18 bases lay in between. In nucleotides, the CDR3 is TGTGCCAGCAGTTACGCCCTGGGACTCCCCCGGTACGAGCAGTACTTC. Its protein product is CASSYALGLPRYEQYF.

This sequence joins TRBV3-1 (or the pseudogene TRBV3-2) and TRBJ2-1, with 13 bases identical to TRBD2. CDR1 and CDR2 from the germline V gene are LGHDT and YNNKEL (reference sequence). The CDR3 is made up of 16 amino acids. Trimming took 3 bases from V and 7 from J; bases not matched to a gene: 6. CDR3: CASSHRTSGSGNEQFF. The DNA of the CDR3 is TGTGCCAGCAGCCATCGGACTAGCGGGAGTGGGAATGAGCAGTTCTTC.

This clone has only one observation. The V gene is TRBV6-2 or TRBV6-3, the J gene TRBJ1-1; 11 nucleotides line up with TRBD1. The V segment lost 2 bases and the J segment 1 base; nucleotides outside the gene matches: 3. Germline CDR1 reads MNHEY; CDR2 reads SVGEGT. This CDR3 spans 16 amino acids. CDR3 in DNA: TGTGCCAGCAGTTACAGGACAGGGGGCGAGAACACTGAAGCTTTCTTT. Protein product: CASSYRTGGENTEAFF.

J is TRBJ2-6 and V is TRBV2; no reliable D call. The CDR3 sequence is 14 residues long. Germline V gives CDR1 SNHLY, CDR2 FYNNEI. V lost 8 bases and J lost 0, with 8 bases in between. The CDR3 nucleotides are TGTGCCAGCCAAGAAGCCTCTGGGGCCAACGTCCTGACTTTC. It specifies CASQEASGANVLTF.

This clone was seen just once. The chain has TRBV7-8 and TRBJ2-7; a possible D gene is TRBD1 (6 bases). V was shortened by 1 base and J by 3 bases, with 13 bases between the two germline ends. CDR1 and CDR2 (germline): SGHVS, FQNEAQ. The CDR3 covers 15 residues. The CDR3 loop reads CASSLVAGERYEQYF. The CDR3 DNA is TGTGCCAGCAGCTTAGTGGCAGGGGAGCGCTACGAGCAGTACTTC.

This chain links TRBV20-1 with TRBJ2-7; D remains ambiguous. The V end was cut by 3 bases, the J end by 4 bases, with 4 bases between. This CDR3 region has 10 residues. Germline V lookup: CDR1 DFQATT, CDR2 SNEGSKA (reference sequence). The CDR3 nucleotides read TGCAGTGCTAGCCAGTACGAGCAGTACTTC. Residues: CSASQYEQYF.

The genes are TRBV5-4 and TRBJ1-2, with TRBD1 as a possible D gene (6 bases). Germline V gives CDR1 SGHNT, CDR2 YYREEE (reference sequence). The CDR3 is made up of 14 amino acids. V was clipped by 0 bases and J by 8 bases, with 14 bases between them. CDR3 coding DNA: TGTGCCAGCAGCTTGGTGGGGGGGCTTCAGGGCTACACCTTC. Its translation: CASSLVGGLQGYTF.

CDR3 loop: CASSSSPYEQYF. The DNA for the CDR3 is TGTGCCAGCAGCTCTTCCCCCTACGAGCAGTACTTC. The gene calls are TRBV7-2 and TRBJ2-7; no definite D call. This CDR3 is 12 amino acids long. Deletions cut 4 bases from V and 2 bases from J, with 6 bases between. Germline CDR1 and CDR2: SGHTA and FQGNSA.

The chain has TRBV9 and TRBJ2-3; 13 bases line up with TRBD2. CDR3 length: 20 amino acids. The ends lost 3 bases at V and 2 bases at J; junction bases unmatched: 15. Germline loops: CDR1 SGDLS, CDR2 YYNGEE. CDR3 in DNA: TGTGCCAGCAGCGACCCGATACCCCTGACTAGCGGGAGGACCACAGATACGCAGTATTTT. It codes for CASSDPIPLTSGRTTDTQYF.

V and J are TRBV3-1 (or the pseudogene TRBV3-2) and TRBJ2-1; 9 positions match TRBD1. From germline, CDR1 is LGHDT and CDR2 YNNKEL (reference sequence). This CDR3 is 14 amino acids long. With 7 bases clipped from V and 2 bases from J, the junction kept 3 bases outside the gene matches. CDR3 sequence: CASNGQGPYNEQFF. CDR3 nucleotide sequence: TGTGCCAGCAACGGACAGGGGCCCTACAATGAGCAGTTCTTC.

This clone appeared a single time. The chain recombines TRBV9 with TRBJ1-3, with TRBD1 matching 7 bases. The V and J ends lost 0 bases and 7 bases, in that order; junction bases with no gene match: 4. The CDR3 spans 14 residues. Germline values: CDR1 SGDLS, CDR2 YYNGEE. CDR3 coding DNA: TGTGCCAGCAGCGTAGAATCAGGGGGGAACACCATATATTTT. This gives the protein CASSVESGGNTIYF.

This chain links TRBV3-1 (or the pseudogene TRBV3-2) with TRBJ2-3, with 7 bases fitting TRBD2. The V gene's germline CDR1 is LGHDT and CDR2 YNNKEL (reference sequence). CDR3 length equals 15 residues. The trim removed 1 base at V and 4 bases at J, leaving 5 bases unmatched. The CDR3 loop reads CASSQAGLVSDTQYF. The CDR3 DNA reads TGTGCCAGCAGCCAAGCAGGACTAGTGTCAGATACGCAGTATTTT.